The 19 T cell receptor beta chains below all came from one sample that was sequenced in a study of blood T cell repertoires in COVID-19. TCRdb's table, derived via immunoSEQ multiplex PCR, lists solely in-frame clones and lacks some. The sample shows 190,000 or so clones, 70% to 90% of them seen only once. The sequenced sample was peripheral blood. The receptors here all came from a woman aged 80 or older with acute or convalescent COVID-19.

The chain combines TRBV2 with TRBJ1-2; possibly TRBD1 for D (6 bases). The germline V gene encodes CDR1 SNHLY and CDR2 FYNNEI. The ends were cut back, 8 bases at V and 8 bases at J, with 15 bases in the middle. The CDR3 length is 12 residues. This chain's CDR3 is CASRRTGPGYTF. The DNA of the CDR3 is TGTGCCAGCCGGAGAACAGGGCCCGGCTACACCTTC.

CDR3 loop: CASTPWGGGGYTF. The CDR3 region has the DNA TGTGCCAGCACCCCATGGGGGGGAGGTGGCTACACCTTC. The genes are TRBV6-5 and TRBJ1-2; D might be TRBD1 (5 bases). The V and J ends lost 7 bases and 7 bases respectively, with 16 bases between them. This CDR3 region has 13 residues. CDR1 is MNHEY and CDR2 is SVGAGI in the germline V gene.

CDR3 nucleotides: TGTGCCAGCAGTCGGCCGGGACAGACCGATAGCAATCAGCCCCAGCATTTT. Amino acid sequence: CASSRPGQTDSNQPQHF. The chain joins TRBV6-8 to TRBJ1-5, with TRBD1 matching 7 bases. J gave up 0 bases and V 5 bases, and 10 bases lay outside the gene matches. Germline CDR1 reads MNHGY; CDR2 reads SAAAGT. The CDR3 extends over 17 amino acids.

Details on this clone: A junction boundary mismatches the germline segment, possibly from a read error. The rearrangement joins TRBV7-9 to TRBJ2-2, with 9 bases identical to TRBD1. Looked up from germline, CDR1 is SEHNR and CDR2 is FQNEAQ (reference sequence). The CDR3 is made up of 16 amino acids. CDR3 sequence (DNA): TGTGCCAGCAGCATAGCCGGGACAGGGAGGGCCGGGGAGCTGTTTTTT. Translation gives CASSIAGTGRAGELFF.

The CDR3 loop reads CASSPNALLRATGGNEQFF. The CDR3 DNA sequence: TGTGCCAGCAGTCCTAACGCCCTATTGAGAGCCACCGGGGGAAATGAGCAGTTCTTC. The rearrangement joins TRBV6-6 to TRBJ2-1, with D perhaps TRBD2 (6 bases). This CDR3 comprises 19 residues. The germline V gene has CDR1 MNHNY and CDR2 SVGAGI (reference sequence). Trimming stripped 5 bases from V and 7 bases from J, with 30 bases between.

This clone was counted only a few times. This chain links TRBV19 with TRBJ1-2; maybe TRBD1 (5 bases). The germline gives CDR1 LNHDA, CDR2 SQIVND (reference sequence). V lost 3 bases and J lost 8, with 16 bases in between. The CDR3 has 14 residues. The DNA of the CDR3 is TGTGCCAGTAGTATGGGACTTCTTGATGAGGGCTACACCTTC. Translated: CASSMGLLDEGYTF. Using reference TRBV19 and TRBJ1-2 for the parts outside the CDR3, the full variable domain is DGGITQSPKYLFRKEGQNVTLSCEQNLNHDAMYWYRQDPGQGLRLIYYSQIVNDFQKGDIAEGYSVSREKKESFPLTVTSAQKNPTAFYLCASSMGLLDEGYTFGSGTRLTVV.

The V and J genes are TRBV4-1 and TRBJ2-3; 12 positions match TRBD2. The CDR3 runs to 18 residues. The trim removed 4 bases at V and 0 bases at J, leaving 8 bases unmatched. The V gene's germline CDR1 is MGHRA and CDR2 YSYEKL. The CDR3 region has the DNA TGCGCCAGCAGCCTCTCCACACTAGCGGGGGGCAGCACAGATACGCAGTATTTT. This gives the protein CASSLSTLAGGSTDTQYF.

The rearrangement links TRBV19 to TRBJ2-3; tentatively, D is TRBD2 (6 bases). The CDR3 totals 13 residues. Germline CDR1 LNHDA, CDR2 SQIVND (reference sequence). V lost 8 bases and J lost 5, with 14 bases in between. CDR3 sequence: CASRARGGDTQYF. The CDR3 DNA follows: TGTGCCAGTCGGGCCCGGGGAGGAGATACGCAGTATTTT.

The rearrangement joins TRBV12-3 or TRBV12-4 to TRBJ2-5; D is unresolved. The CDR3 consists of 12 residues. V was cut by 8 bases and J by 5 bases, with 12 bases left in between. The CDR3 DNA follows: TGTGCCAGCTCTCAGCGAGGCGAGACCCAGTACTTC. Its protein product is CASSQRGETQYF.

J is TRBJ1-4 and V is TRBV19; D unresolved. This CDR3 spans 15 amino acids. V shed 3 bases and J shed 7 bases, with 15 bases lying between them. Germline V CDR1 and CDR2: LNHDA, SQIVND (reference sequence). The CDR3 spells CASSITGSGREKLFF. CDR3 DNA: TGTGCCAGTAGTATCACGGGATCCGGGCGTGAAAAACTGTTTTTT.

This chain uses TRBV10-3 with TRBJ2-2; possible D gene TRBD2, 6 bases. Germline CDR1 ENHRY, CDR2 SYGVKD. The CDR3 runs 16 residues. V was shortened by 0 bases and J by 6 bases, with 14 bases between the two germline ends. The CDR3 region has the DNA TGTGCCATCAGTGAGTCGATGACTAGGGGACCCGGGGAGCTGTTTTTT. Its protein product is CAISESMTRGPGELFF.

V usage is TRBV3-1 (or the pseudogene TRBV3-2) and J usage is TRBJ2-1, with 11 bases matching TRBD2. V shed 4 bases and J 4 bases; nucleotides not matched to a gene: 0. From germline, CDR1 is LGHDT and CDR2 YNNKEL (reference sequence). This CDR3 has 14 residues. The CDR3 bases are TGTGCCAGCAGCCGACTAGCGGGATACAATGAGCAGTTCTTC. Its translation: CASSRLAGYNEQFF.

This rearrangement joins TRBV18 to TRBJ2-7; 7 bases align to TRBD1. From germline, CDR1 is KGHSH and CDR2 LQKENI. J lost 7 bases, V lost 3 bases, and 6 bases had no gene match. The CDR3 loop spans 13 amino acids. The CDR3: CASSPLTGREQYF. The DNA for the CDR3 is TGTGCCAGCTCACCCCTGACAGGGCGGGAGCAGTACTTC.

The J gene is TRBJ2-1, the V gene TRBV15, with 8 nucleotides matching TRBD2. Germline CDR1 LNHNV, CDR2 YYDKDF (reference sequence). The CDR3 spans 12 residues. With V trimmed by 8 bases and J by 10 bases, 7 bases remained unmatched. The CDR3 here is CATSGGLGEQFF. The CDR3 DNA sequence: TGTGCCACCTCGGGGGGGCTGGGGGAGCAGTTCTTC.

The chain joins TRBV12-3 or TRBV12-4 to TRBJ1-1, with 8 bases lining up with TRBD1. The CDR3 runs to 13 residues. V shed 8 bases, J shed 5 bases, and the junction held 7 bases outside the gene matches. CDR3 protein: CASQDRVHTEAFF. The CDR3 coding sequence is TGTGCCAGCCAGGACAGGGTTCATACTGAAGCTTTCTTT.

J is TRBJ2-3 and V is TRBV4-2; 9 nucleotides line up with TRBD2. From germline, CDR1 is LGHNA and CDR2 YNFKEQ. With 2 bases clipped from V and 1 base from J, the junction kept 4 bases outside the gene matches. The CDR3 is 16 residues long. The CDR3 DNA sequence: TGTGCCAGCAGCCAAACTGCTAGCGGGGGCACAGATACGCAGTATTTT. This codes for CASSQTASGGTDTQYF.

This rearrangement joins TRBV9 to TRBJ1-4; TRBD1 agrees at 10 bases. Trimming removed 4 bases from V and 6 bases from J; junction bases left unmatched: 9. Germline values: CDR1 SGDLS, CDR2 YYNGEE. The length of the CDR3 is 16 residues. For the CDR3, the DNA is TGTGCCAGCAGCCCAATTACCGGGACAGGGGATGAAAAACTGTTTTTT. This codes for CASSPITGTGDEKLFF.

The V and J genes are TRBV5-6 and TRBJ2-2; TRBD2 is a possible D gene (5 bases). Germline CDR1 and CDR2: SGHDT and YYEEEE. The CDR3 extends over 14 amino acids. Trimming pared 4 bases from V and 4 bases from J, leaving 11 bases between. CDR3 coding DNA: TGTGCCAGCAGCGCCATCGAGGGCACCGGGGAGCTGTTTTTT. Translating gives CASSAIEGTGELFF.

The chain joins TRBV7-2 to TRBJ2-2; 10 nucleotides match TRBD2. The CDR3 loop spans 17 amino acids. After removal of 5 bases from V and 6 bases from J, the junction contained 12 bases not matched to a gene. Germline CDR1 SGHTA, CDR2 FQGNSA. The DNA of the CDR3 is TGTGCCAGCAGCCGCACGTATAGCGGGGGGTCCCCCGGGGAGCTGTTTTTT. It specifies CASSRTYSGGSPGELFF.